These T cell receptor beta chains were read from a single sample in a study of OX40 agonist ivuxolimab in advanced cancers. Sequencing was performed with immunoSEQ multiplex PCR; in TCRdb, only in-frame clones are kept and a portion is missing. The repertoire has around 150,000 clones, roughly 94% of them found once; the top ten carry about 0.3%. Sequenced here: CD4+ or CD8+ T cells sorted from blood, sampled in a trial of the OX40 agonist ivuxolimab. Source of these receptors: an adult with an advanced solid tumor such as melanoma, head and neck, liver or kidney cancer. CDR3s include the opening cysteine and the closing phenylalanine or tryptophan. D genes are given only for firm matches. The size of a clone is reported for some rows only, either as once, few or many, or as a class for expanded clones.

cdr3_aa | cdr3_nt | v_call | cdr3_length | j_call | clone_size | d_call
CASSEEGGGELFF | TGTGCCAGCAGTGAAGAGGGGGGTGGGGAGCTGTTTTTT | TRBV6-1 | 13 | TRBJ2-2 | NA | NA
CASTRGTVYEQYF | TGTGCCAGCACTAGGGGGACAGTCTACGAGCAGTACTTC | TRBV6-1 | 13 | TRBJ2-7 | once | TRBD1
CASSGRTVDEQYF | TGTGCCAGCAGCGGACGGACAGTAGACGAGCAGTACTTC | TRBV21-1 | 13 | TRBJ2-7 | once | NA
CASSLVGEQFF | TGCGCCAGCAGCTTGGTAGGTGAGCAGTTCTTC | TRBV5-1 | 11 | TRBJ2-1 | NA | NA
CASSTSGASSYNEQFF | TGCGCCAGCAGCACTAGCGGGGCGAGCTCCTACAATGAGCAGTTCTTC | TRBV5-1 | 16 | TRBJ2-1 | once | TRBD2
CASSVGIAGRDEQFF | TGTGCCAGCAGCGTAGGGATAGCGGGAAGGGACGAGCAGTTCTTC | TRBV9 | 15 | TRBJ2-1 | NA | TRBD2
CASSEAAWGNSYEQYF | TGTGCCAGCAGTGAAGCAGCCTGGGGCAACTCCTACGAGCAGTACTTC | TRBV6-1 | 16 | TRBJ2-7 | NA | NA
CASSLWGQSSYNEQFF | TGTGCCAGCAGTTTATGGGGCCAGAGCTCCTACAATGAGCAGTTCTTC | TRBV28 | 16 | TRBJ2-1 | NA | NA
CASSLNLQETQYF | TGTGCCAGCAGCTTAAACCTCCAAGAGACCCAGTACTTC | TRBV7-3 | 13 | TRBJ2-5 | few | NA
CASRALAGGLSGELFF | TGTGCCAGCAGAGCACTAGCGGGAGGGCTATCCGGGGAGCTGTTTTTT | TRBV6-4 | 16 | TRBJ2-2 | NA | TRBD2
CAISGGGGTALPYEQYF | TGTGCCATCAGTGGGGGTGGGGGAACGGCGTTACCCTACGAGCAGTACTTC | TRBV10-3 | 17 | TRBJ2-7 | once | NA
CSVPGVEGETQYF | TGCAGCGTCCCGGGGGTAGAGGGAGAGACCCAGTACTTC | TRBV29-1 | 13 | TRBJ2-5 | NA | NA
CASSIWGTSYEQYF | TGTGCCAGTAGTATTTGGGGGACATCCTACGAGCAGTACTTC | TRBV19 | 14 | TRBJ2-7 | NA | NA
CASSSPGQGARYGYTF | TGTGCCAGCAGCTCGCCGGGACAGGGGGCGAGATATGGCTACACCTTC | TRBV7-2 | 16 | TRBJ1-2 | NA | TRBD1
CASGLNGGYTEAFF | TGTGCTAGTGGTCTGAACGGGGGGTACACTGAAGCTTTCTTT | TRBV12-5 | 14 | TRBJ1-1 | NA | NA
CASSLRRGSTDTQYF | TGTGCCAGCAGCCTACGTCGGGGTAGCACAGATACGCAGTATTTT | TRBV5-4 | 15 | TRBJ2-3 | NA | NA
CASSEEGAPPYNEQFF | TGTGCCAGTAGTGAGGAGGGGGCCCCTCCCTACAATGAGCAGTTCTTC | TRBV19 | 16 | TRBJ2-1 | NA | NA
CASSQDLSPGYSYEQYF | TGTGCCAGCAGCCAAGATCTTTCGCCAGGCTACTCCTACGAGCAGTACTTC | TRBV14 | 17 | TRBJ2-7 | few | NA
CASSQGLRLAGAGEQYF | TGTGCCAGCAGCCAAGGCCTTAGACTAGCGGGAGCGGGGGAGCAGTACTTC | TRBV27 | 17 | TRBJ2-7 | NA | TRBD2
CASSIVASGGTDTQYF | TGTGCCAGTAGTATAGTTGCTAGCGGGGGCACAGATACGCAGTATTTT | TRBV19 | 16 | TRBJ2-3 | NA | TRBD2
CASSAEGTTYEQYF | TGCGCCAGCAGTGCCGAGGGGACAACCTACGAGCAGTACTTC | TRBV10-1 | 14 | TRBJ2-7 | NA | NA
CASTQGTGGNYGYTF | TGTGCCAGCACCCAAGGGACAGGGGGGAACTATGGCTACACCTTC | TRBV6-6 | 15 | TRBJ1-2 | NA | TRBD1
CSVSLKGLNTEAFF | TGCAGCGTATCCTTAAAGGGTTTGAACACTGAAGCTTTCTTT | TRBV29-1 | 14 | TRBJ1-1 | NA | NA
CASSLAANPGNTIYF | TGTGCCAGCAGCTTAGCAGCCAATCCTGGAAACACCATATATTTT | TRBV7-3 | 15 | TRBJ1-3 | NA | NA
CASSPGGWAAQARNEQFF | TGTGCCAGCAGCCCGGGCGGTTGGGCTGCTCAAGCCCGCAATGAGCAGTTCTTC | TRBV4-2 | 18 | TRBJ2-1 | NA | NA
CASSATGSNQPQHF | TGTGCCAGCAGTGCCACAGGGTCCAATCAGCCCCAGCATTTT | TRBV2 | 14 | TRBJ1-5 | NA | NA
CASSQGGREYYGYTF | TGTGCCAGCAGCCAGGGAGGGAGGGAGTACTATGGCTACACCTTC | TRBV9 | 15 | TRBJ1-2 | NA | NA
CASSEPRGADTEAFF | TGCGCCAGCAGTGAGCCAAGGGGTGCGGACACTGAAGCTTTCTTT | TRBV10-1 | 15 | TRBJ1-1 | NA | NA
CASSYQYGYTF | TGTGCCAGCAGTTACCAATATGGCTACACCTTC | TRBV6-6 | 11 | TRBJ1-2 | NA | NA
CATRLQPSGETQYF | TGCGCCACCCGTCTTCAGCCTAGCGGGGAGACCCAGTACTTC | TRBV5-1 | 14 | TRBJ2-5 | NA | TRBD2
CASSLEVSSGANVLTF | TGCGCCAGCAGCTTGGAGGTGAGCTCTGGGGCCAACGTCCTGACTTTC | TRBV5-1 | 16 | TRBJ2-6 | NA | NA
CASSRGVGQGSYEQYF | TGTGCCAGCAGCCGCGGGGTCGGGCAGGGCTCCTACGAGCAGTACTTC | TRBV27 | 16 | TRBJ2-7 | few | NA
CASSQRALAGALSTDTQYF | TGCGCCAGCAGCCAAAGGGCACTAGCGGGGGCACTTAGCACAGATACGCAGTATTTT | TRBV4-1 | 19 | TRBJ2-3 | NA | TRBD2
CASTIRGTDTQYF | TGTGCCAGCACAATCAGGGGAACAGATACGCAGTATTTT | TRBV6-1 | 13 | TRBJ2-3 | once | NA
CASSYSMETNYGYTF | TGTGCCAGCAGTTACTCCATGGAGACTAACTATGGCTACACCTTC | TRBV6-5 | 15 | TRBJ1-2 | NA | NA
CASSPGLWGAKGARRMGGELFF | TGTGCCAGCAGCCCAGGACTTTGGGGGGCAAAGGGGGCGCGACGCATGGGCGGGGAGCTGTTTTTT | TRBV7-8 | 22 | TRBJ2-2 | NA | NA
CASSLQGATEAFF | TGTGCCAGCAGTTTACAGGGGGCGACTGAAGCTTTCTTT | TRBV28 | 13 | TRBJ1-1 | NA | TRBD1
CASSTRLPGRELFF | TGTGCCAGCAGTACCCGTCTTCCGGGCCGGGAGCTGTTTTTT | TRBV6-6 | 14 | TRBJ2-2 | NA | NA
CASSLSPFGVYNEQFF | TGCGCCAGCAGCTTGAGTCCGTTTGGCGTCTACAATGAGCAGTTCTTC | TRBV5-1 | 16 | TRBJ2-1 | NA | NA
CASSQVTGEENTIYF | TGCGCCAGCAGCCAAGTCACAGGGGAAGAAAACACCATATATTTT | TRBV4-1 | 15 | TRBJ1-3 | NA | TRBD1
CASSFTGGGGWNQPQHF | TGTGCCAGCAGTTTTACAGGGGGCGGGGGATGGAATCAGCCCCAGCATTTT | TRBV28 | 17 | TRBJ1-5 | NA | TRBD1
CASSSHERTKKQYF | TGTGCCAGCTCCTCCCACGAACGGACGAAAAAGCAGTACTTC | TRBV6-6 | 14 | TRBJ2-7 | once | NA
CASSGPTDTQYF | TGTGCCAGCAGTGGCCCGACCGATACGCAGTATTTT | TRBV2 | 12 | TRBJ2-3 | NA | NA
CASSKAEFPGQGLFSNQPQHF | TGTGCCAGCAGCAAAGCTGAATTCCCCGGACAGGGGCTGTTTAGCAATCAGCCCCAGCATTTT | TRBV21-1 | 21 | TRBJ1-5 | NA | NA
CASSVFYEQYF | TGTGCCAGCAGCGTATTCTACGAGCAGTACTTC | TRBV11-2 | 11 | TRBJ2-7 | NA | NA
CASGDRTLSLNTEAFF | TGTGCCAGCGGGGACAGGACGCTGTCCCTGAACACTGAAGCTTTCTTT | TRBV5-4 | 16 | TRBJ1-1 | once | TRBD1
CASSYQGGGGNQPQHF | TGTGCCAGCAGTTACCAGGGAGGGGGTGGCAATCAGCCCCAGCATTTT | TRBV28 | 16 | TRBJ1-5 | NA | NA
CASSSGQGRDEQFF | TGTGCCAGCAGCTCCGGACAGGGTAGGGATGAGCAGTTCTTC | TRBV7-3 | 14 | TRBJ2-1 | NA | TRBD1
CASSHLRGQPNTEAFF | TGTGCCAGCAGCCACCTGAGGGGACAGCCGAACACTGAAGCTTTCTTT | TRBV7-9 | 16 | TRBJ1-1 | NA | TRBD1
CASSPAEGLPSYNEQFF | TGTGCCAGCTCACCAGCCGAGGGTCTACCCTCCTACAATGAGCAGTTCTTC | TRBV18 | 17 | TRBJ2-1 | NA | NA
CASSPQGQMNTEAFF | TGTGCCAGCTCACCGCAGGGACAGATGAACACTGAAGCTTTCTTT | TRBV18 | 15 | TRBJ1-1 | NA | TRBD1
CASSSLMGNTEAFF | TGTGCCAGCAGTTCCCTCATGGGGAACACTGAAGCTTTCTTT | TRBV28 | 14 | TRBJ1-1 | NA | NA
CASSLVLAGGRETQYF | TGTGCCAGCAGCTTGGTACTAGCGGGAGGCCGAGAGACCCAGTACTTC | TRBV7-2 | 16 | TRBJ2-5 | once | TRBD2